What follows are 18 T cell receptor beta chains derived from one specimen sequenced in a study of cytomegalovirus exposure and HLA in healthy donors. Both 60 Vbeta primers and 13 Jbeta primers went into the PCR. Sequenced by immunoSEQ multiplex PCR; TCRdb stores in-frame clones only, minus some. This sample has some 180,000 clones; just under 80% occur once, and the top ten carry roughly 2%. Sample: PBMCs. Receptors were obtained from a woman aged 25 to 39 in good health and CMV-seronegative.

This chain links TRBV4-2 with TRBJ1-6; D is undetermined. V was pared by 0 bases and J by 9 bases, with 9 bases between. The CDR3 covers 14 residues. Germline-derived CDR1 and CDR2 are LGHNA and YNFKEQ. The DNA of the CDR3 is TGTGCCAGCAGCCAAGAATGGTACGGTTCACCCCTCCACTTT. Its protein product is CASSQEWYGSPLHF.

This clone was recorded a few times. The genes are TRBV14 and TRBJ1-2, with D hard to call. The CDR3 is made up of 13 amino acids. V lost 5 bases to trimming and J lost 8 bases, with 15 bases between them. CDR1 is SGHDN, CDR2 FVKESK, per germline. The CDR3 DNA reads TGTGCCAGCAGCTACGACGGCCCGAGGGGCTACACCTTC. Protein product: CASSYDGPRGYTF.

The rearrangement uses TRBV7-9 and TRBJ1-3, with TRBD1 identical over 9 bases. V dropped 4 bases and J dropped 7; count of bases not matched to a gene: 2. This CDR3 is built from 13 residues. Germline V gene sequence: CDR1 SEHNR, CDR2 FQNEAQ (reference sequence). This chain's CDR3 is CASSYGQGNTIYF. In nucleotides, the CDR3 is TGTGCCAGCAGCTACGGACAGGGGAACACCATATATTTT.

The rearrangement links TRBV2 to TRBJ2-3; tentatively, D is TRBD1 (5 bases). V lost 5 bases and J lost 3, with 6 bases in between. Germline lookup yields CDR1 SNHLY and CDR2 FYNNEI. The CDR3 extends over 12 amino acids. The CDR3 DNA reads TGTGCCAGCAGTCCAGGGACAGATACGCAGTATTTT. Its translation is CASSPGTDTQYF.

The chain employs TRBV11-2 and TRBJ2-2; TRBD2 matches 10 bases. Trimming at V came to 2 bases and at J to 3 bases, leaving 3 bases not matched to a gene. This CDR3 spans 16 amino acids. Germline V gives CDR1 SGHAT, CDR2 FQNNGV. CDR3 DNA: TGTGCCAGCAGCTTACTAGCGGGGGCGTACACCGGGGAGCTGTTTTTT. This sequence encodes CASSLLAGAYTGELFF.

The gene calls are TRBV6-5 and TRBJ2-3; tentative D call: TRBD1 (5 bases). Germline loops: CDR1 MNHEY, CDR2 SVGAGI. This CDR3 has 16 residues. Between the trimmed V and J ends, which lost 1 base and 1 base, there was a span of 12 bases. CDR3 sequence reads: CASSYWKGLGTDTQYF. The CDR3 DNA is TGTGCCAGCAGTTACTGGAAGGGGTTGGGCACAGATACGCAGTATTTT.

This chain uses TRBV7-2 with TRBJ2-7; tentatively, D is TRBD1 (6 bases). The germline CDR1 and CDR2 sequences are SGHTA and FQGNSA. The CDR3 covers 15 residues. Trimming left V 3 bases short and J 5 bases short, with 17 bases between. CDR3 bases: TGTGCCAGCAGCTTGGAAACAGGGTTCTTCGACGAGCAGTACTTC. Translated, it gives CASSLETGFFDEQYF.

This rearrangement joins TRBV4-1 to TRBJ1-4; TRBD1 matches at 9 bases. Germline V gene data show CDR1 as MGHRA and CDR2 as YSYEKL. The junction had 5 bases not matched to a gene; V was cut back by 1 base and J by 8 bases. The CDR3 loop spans 15 amino acids. The DNA of the CDR3 is TGCGCCAGCAGCCAAGGGACAGGGGTAGGGGAAAAACTGTTTTTT. Translated: CASSQGTGVGEKLFF.

The chain recombines TRBV9 with TRBJ1-1; TRBD1 agrees at 9 bases. Germline V lookup: CDR1 SGDLS, CDR2 YYNGEE. V shed 0 bases, J shed 3 bases, and the junction held 9 bases outside the gene matches. The CDR3 totals 17 residues. The chain's CDR3 is CASSVGPLGQGHTEAFF. DNA of the CDR3: TGTGCCAGCAGCGTAGGTCCCCTCGGACAGGGGCACACTGAAGCTTTCTTT.

V usage is TRBV29-1 and J usage is TRBJ2-7; D gene ambiguous. Germline V gene lookup returns CDR1 SQVTM and CDR2 ANQGSEA. V was trimmed by 4 bases and J by 0 bases, leaving 7 bases between them. CDR3 length: 12 amino acids. CDR3 sequence (DNA): TGCAGCGTTGTGGTTAGCTCCTACGAGCAGTACTTC. This gives the protein CSVVVSSYEQYF.

The rearrangement uses TRBV6-5 and TRBJ2-5, with D possibly matching TRBD2 (6 bases). From germline, CDR1 is MNHEY and CDR2 SVGAGI. This CDR3 comprises 15 residues. Trimming cost V 8 bases and J 0 bases, with 16 bases left between them. CDR3 residues: CASRRGALYQETQYF. CDR3 DNA sequence: TGTGCCAGCCGGCGGGGTGCCTTGTACCAAGAGACCCAGTACTTC.

This clone was observed a handful of times. V is TRBV19 and J is TRBJ1-2; 7 nucleotides line up with TRBD1. The CDR3 extends over 13 amino acids. V shed 6 bases and J 4 bases; nucleotides not matched to a gene: 5. Germline CDR1 LNHDA, CDR2 SQIVND (reference sequence). CDR3 nucleotide sequence: TGTGCCAGTAGCCTTGACAGGGCCTATGGCTACACCTTC. This encodes CASSLDRAYGYTF.

The rearrangement joins TRBV6-6 to TRBJ1-5; no firm D call. V lost 2 bases and J lost 4, with 12 bases in between. Germline loops: CDR1 MNHNY, CDR2 SVGAGI (reference sequence). This CDR3 contains 15 residues. In DNA, the CDR3 is TGTGCCAGCAGTTACAGTCGGGGAGGGAATCAGCCCCAGCATTTT. Translating it yields CASSYSRGGNQPQHF.

The J gene is TRBJ1-6, the V gene TRBV6-6, with D maybe TRBD1 (6 bases). The CDR3 is 16 amino acids. V lost 4 bases to trimming and J lost 3 bases, with 13 bases between them. CDR1 and CDR2 (germline): MNHNY, SVGAGI (reference sequence). The CDR3 coding sequence is TGTGCCAGCAGTTTACGCCCAGGGGTCTATAATTCACCCCTCCACTTT. Protein product: CASSLRPGVYNSPLHF.

In DNA form, the CDR3 reads TGTGCCAGCAGCTCAAATGAACCGGGACAGGGGTACTACAATGAGCAGTTCTTC. Residues: CASSSNEPGQGYYNEQFF. The V call is TRBV5-8, the J call TRBJ2-1, with TRBD1 matching over 10 bases. In germline, CDR1 is SGHTS, CDR2 YDEGEE. This CDR3 is 18 amino acids long. V lost 3 bases and J lost 3; bases outside the gene matches: 12. The full variable domain, with the rest looked up from reference TRBV5-8 and TRBJ2-1, is EAGVTQSPTHLIKTRGQQATLRCSPISGHTSVYWYQQALGLGLQFLLWYDEGEERNRGNFPPRFSGRQFPNYSSELNVNALELEDSALYLCASSSNEPGQGYYNEQFFGPGTRLTVL.

The chain uses TRBV9 and TRBJ2-6; D remains unclear. Germline V gives CDR1 SGDLS, CDR2 YYNGEE. The length of the CDR3 is 15 residues. V lost 4 bases to trimming and J lost 2 bases, with 10 bases between them. CDR3 in amino acids: CASSPMAPGANVLTF. The DNA for the CDR3 is TGTGCCAGCAGCCCCATGGCTCCTGGGGCCAACGTCCTGACTTTC.

This clone was detected once. J is TRBJ1-1 and V is TRBV25-1; D remains ambiguous. V was clipped by 8 bases and J by 3 bases, with 19 bases between them. The germline gives CDR1 MGHDK, CDR2 SYGVNS. This CDR3 has 15 residues. CDR3: CASEPLKVGDTEAFF. CDR3 DNA sequence: TGTGCCAGCGAGCCCCTTAAAGTCGGGGACACTGAAGCTTTCTTT.

The chain recombines TRBV2 with TRBJ1-5; 7 nucleotides align to TRBD1. Germline assignment: CDR1 SNHLY and CDR2 FYNNEI. After removal of 6 bases from V and 7 bases from J, the junction contained 9 bases not matched to a gene. The CDR3 spans 14 residues. The CDR3 nucleotides read TGTGCCAGCAGCTTACAGGGGTTTGAACAGCCCCAGCATTTT. This codes for CASSLQGFEQPQHF. The full variable domain, rest sourced from reference TRBV2 and TRBJ1-5, is EPEVTQTPSHQVTQMGQEVILRCVPISNHLYFYWYRQILGQKVEFLVSFYNNEISEKSEIFDDQFSVERPDGSNFTLKIRSTKLEDSAMYFCASSLQGFEQPQHFGDGTRLSIL.